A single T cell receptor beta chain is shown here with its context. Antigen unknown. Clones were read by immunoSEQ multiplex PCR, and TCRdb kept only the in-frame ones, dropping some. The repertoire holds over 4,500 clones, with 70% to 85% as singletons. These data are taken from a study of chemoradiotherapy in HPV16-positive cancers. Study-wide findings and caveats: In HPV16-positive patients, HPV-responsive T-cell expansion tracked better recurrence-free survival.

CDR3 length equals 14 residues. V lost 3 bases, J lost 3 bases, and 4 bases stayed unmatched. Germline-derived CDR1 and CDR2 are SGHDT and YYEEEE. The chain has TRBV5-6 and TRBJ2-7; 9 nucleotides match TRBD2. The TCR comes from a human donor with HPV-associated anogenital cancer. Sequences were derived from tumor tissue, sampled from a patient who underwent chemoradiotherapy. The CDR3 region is CASSYSGSVYEQYF. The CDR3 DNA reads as TGTGCCAGCAGCTATAGCGGGAGCGTCTACGAGCAGTACTTC.